The next 15 T cell receptor beta chains were all read from a single sample in a study of blood T cell repertoires in COVID-19. The method was immunoSEQ multiplex PCR; TCRdb's version includes in-frame clones alone and lacks a portion of them. The sample records over 85,000 clones, 60% to 80% being singletons. The sequenced sample was peripheral blood. These receptors all come from a woman older than 75 with active or convalescent COVID-19.

The gene calls are TRBV19 and TRBJ2-7; 10 positions match TRBD1. Germline V CDR1 and CDR2: LNHDA, SQIVND (reference sequence). The CDR3 is 13 amino acids. V was pared by 5 bases and J by 7 bases, with 5 bases of the junction left unmatched. The DNA for the CDR3 is TGTGCCAGTAGTCCGGGACAGGGGCTTGAGCAGTACTTC. Its translation is CASSPGQGLEQYF.

The gene calls are TRBV5-1 and TRBJ2-3, with TRBD2 matching 11 bases. Germline CDR1 reads SGHRS; CDR2 reads YFSETQ. The CDR3 is made up of 17 amino acids. V gave up 2 bases and J gave up 2 bases; unmatched junction bases: 7. CDR3 sequence (DNA): TGCGCCAGCAGCTTAAGACTAGCGGGATTCTACACAGATACGCAGTATTTT. It is translated as CASSLRLAGFYTDTQYF.

Of note for this clone: A read error may account for a junction end that differs from germline. CDR3 amino acids: CASSKLGTDQETQYF. CDR3 DNA sequence: TGTGCTAGCAGCAAGTTGGGGACAGACCAAGAGACCCAGTACTTC. This rearrangement joins TRBV7-7 to TRBJ2-5; TRBD1 matches 7 bases. Germline assignment: CDR1 SSHAT and CDR2 FNYEAQ (reference sequence). CDR3 length: 15 amino acids.

The chain combines TRBV24-1 with TRBJ2-7; D might be TRBD1 (5 bases). Trimming removed 1 base from V and 1 base from J, with 10 bases in between. CDR3 length equals 15 residues. From germline, CDR1 is KGHDR and CDR2 SFDVKD. The CDR3 spells CATSDLRTHSYEQYF. Written as DNA, the CDR3 is TGTGCCACCAGTGATTTACGGACACATTCCTACGAGCAGTACTTC.

The chain is built from TRBV19 and TRBJ2-1, with 11 bases that match TRBD2. The CDR3 totals 15 residues. J lost 6 bases, V lost 5 bases, and 6 bases had no gene match. Germline V gives CDR1 LNHDA, CDR2 SQIVND (reference sequence). CDR3 DNA: TGTGCCAGTAGTCCCCTAGGACTAGCGGGCAATGAGCAGTTCTTC. Translation: CASSPLGLAGNEQFF.

This sequence joins TRBV5-6 and TRBJ2-1; D call uncertain. The CDR3 is 15 residues long. Germline CDR1 reads SGHDT; CDR2 reads YYEEEE. The V end lost 4 bases, the J end lost 6 bases, and 17 bases lay between the germline ends. This CDR3 is CASSPAPNGRNEQFF. CDR3 bases: TGTGCCAGCAGCCCGGCCCCTAATGGGCGCAATGAGCAGTTCTTC.

DNA for the CDR3: TGTGCCAGCAGCGATACCCCGGGCGGGTACAATGAGCAGTTCTTC. This codes for CASSDTPGGYNEQFF. The V call is TRBV9, the J call TRBJ2-1; the D gene is possibly TRBD2 (5 bases). From germline, CDR1 is SGDLS and CDR2 YYNGEE. V shed 3 bases and J shed 4 bases, with 14 bases lying between them. This CDR3 contains 15 residues.

There are a few counts of this clone. The chain joins TRBV19 to TRBJ1-3, with 11 positions matching TRBD1. The CDR3 contains 18 residues. Trimming at V came to 6 bases and at J to 4 bases, leaving 14 bases not matched to a gene. CDR1 is LNHDA, CDR2 SQIVND, per germline (reference sequence). In nucleotides, the CDR3 is TGTGCCAGTAGCCCCCCCCTTGGGACAGGGGGTAGGGGAAACACCATATATTTT. Translation: CASSPPLGTGGRGNTIYF. The whole variable domain, remainder taken from reference TRBV19 and TRBJ1-3, is DGGITQSPKYLFRKEGQNVTLSCEQNLNHDAMYWYRQDPGQGLRLIYYSQIVNDFQKGDIAEGYSVSREKKESFPLTVTSAQKNPTAFYLCASSPPLGTGGRGNTIYFGEGSWLTVV.

This chain uses TRBV28 with TRBJ1-2; a possible D gene is TRBD1 (6 bases). The CDR3 has 13 residues. The V end was cut by 4 bases, the J end by 7 bases, with 13 bases between. CDR1 and CDR2 (germline): MDHEN, SYDVKM. The DNA for the CDR3 is TGTGCCAGCAGTTCAGGGGCCTTAATTGGCTACACCTTC. Protein sequence: CASSSGALIGYTF.

For this clone: This may be a read error: a much more frequent sequence differs by one nucleotide. CDR3 nucleotides: TGTGCCAGCAAGCGGGGAAGCACAGATACGCAGTATTTT. Its translation: CASKRGSTDTQYF. The V call is TRBV5-4, the J call TRBJ2-3; 7 bases are shared with TRBD2. The germline V gene has CDR1 SGHNT and CDR2 YYREEE (reference sequence). The CDR3 runs 13 residues. V lost 6 bases to trimming and J lost 0 bases; unmatched junction nucleotides: 1.

The chain couples TRBV19 to TRBJ2-7, with 7 bases aligning to TRBD2. Germline loops: CDR1 LNHDA, CDR2 SQIVND (reference sequence). This CDR3 spans 15 amino acids. The trim removed 6 bases at V and 3 bases at J, leaving 11 bases unmatched. The CDR3: CASRTSGEKDYEQYF. The CDR3 DNA reads as TGTGCCAGTAGAACGAGCGGGGAGAAGGACTACGAGCAGTACTTC.

The V and J genes are TRBV28 and TRBJ1-3; 7 bases line up with TRBD1. With V trimmed by 5 bases and J by 4 bases, 8 bases remained unmatched. The germline V gene encodes CDR1 MDHEN and CDR2 SYDVKM. CDR3 length equals 15 residues. CDR3: CASSLGQASGNTIYF. As DNA, the CDR3 is TGTGCCAGCAGTCTAGGACAGGCCTCAGGAAACACCATATATTTT.

The chain carries TRBV3-1 (or the pseudogene TRBV3-2) and TRBJ2-2; 9 bases map to TRBD2. J gave up 2 bases and V 2 bases, and 3 bases lay outside the gene matches. Germline lookup yields CDR1 LGHDT and CDR2 YNNKEL (reference sequence). The CDR3 is 16 residues long. The chain's CDR3 is CASSQYLAGNTGELFF. CDR3 bases: TGTGCCAGCAGCCAATACCTAGCGGGAAACACCGGGGAGCTGTTTTTT.

This chain connects TRBV27 to TRBJ2-1; 7 nucleotides line up with TRBD1. The J segment lost 0 bases and the V segment lost 3 bases, leaving 5 bases of the junction unmatched. Germline V gene sequence: CDR1 MNHEY, CDR2 SMNVEV (reference sequence). The CDR3 runs 16 residues. The CDR3 spells CASSFAGQASYNEQFF. As DNA, the CDR3 is TGTGCCAGCAGTTTTGCAGGACAGGCCTCCTACAATGAGCAGTTCTTC.

In this sample, this clone turned up many times. The chain links TRBV6-2 or TRBV6-3 to TRBJ2-1; 13 nucleotides agree with TRBD2. Per germline, CDR1 MNHEY and CDR2 SVGEGT. Trimming took 0 bases from V and 7 from J; bases not matched to a gene: 6. The CDR3 is made up of 17 amino acids. CDR3 sequence reads: CASSYSGTSGIYNEQFF. The CDR3 nucleotides are TGTGCCAGCAGTTACTCGGGGACTAGCGGGATTTATAATGAGCAGTTCTTC.